The present T cell receptor beta chain was sequenced within a study of cytotoxic CD8 clonotypes in ibrutinib-treated CLL. Trimming took 3 bases from V and 4 from J, leaving 8 bases between them. This CDR3 spans 12 amino acids. Germline V gene sequence: CDR1 SGDLS, CDR2 YYNGEE. Assay used: immunoSEQ multiplex PCR; TCRdb lists only in-frame clones, some missing. The table includes just over 65,000 clones, 68% detected once. The chain uses TRBV9 and TRBJ2-7, with TRBD1 as a possible D gene (6 bases). The source material was PBMCs, sampled after 12 months of ibrutinib treatment. The sequence was collected from a human donor with chronic lymphocytic leukemia. Here the CDR3 reads CASSDREYEQYF. CDR3 bases: TGTGCCAGCAGCGACAGGGAATACGAGCAGTACTTC.